This is a list of T cell receptor beta chains from one sample in a study of control samples from healthy donors and cancer patients. Sequenced by immunoSEQ multiplex PCR; TCRdb stores in-frame clones only, minus some. The sample shows about 30,000 clones, 70% to 90% of them seen only once. The material sequenced was PBMCs. Receptor source: a woman between 55 and 75 years old with head and neck cancer. Both conserved end residues are trimmed from each CDR3.

j_gene | len | v_gene | CDR3aa
TRBJ2-3 | 12 | TRBV24-1 | ATGPAKLADTQY
TRBJ2-3 | 12 | TRBV20-1 | SASRGLAEDTQY
TRBJ1-5 | 12 | TRBV3-1/TRBV3-2 | ASSQEGAYQPQH
TRBJ1-2 | 13 | TRBV3-1/TRBV3-2 | ASSQDPGSNYGYT
TRBJ1-1 | 11 | TRBV7-9 | ASSLEVTTEAF
TRBJ1-6 | 12 | TRBV7-2 | ASSWDGGNSPLH
TRBJ2-3 | 12 | TRBV7-3 | ASSFQSGTDTQY
TRBJ2-7 | 6 | TRBV10-1 | ASYEQY
TRBJ2-1 | 13 | TRBV5-4 | ASSLDRGPYNEQF
TRBJ1-5 | 13 | TRBV6-4 | ASSMVTGEGQPQH
TRBJ2-5 | 15 | TRBV11-2 | ASSGGSNFPGQETQY
TRBJ2-1 | 15 | TRBV19 | ASSIGTSDIRVNEQF
TRBJ1-4 | 11 | TRBV12-3/TRBV12-4 | ASSLQGIGKLF
TRBJ1-1 | 10 | TRBV6-5 | ASSYLNTEAF
TRBJ1-1 | 11 | TRBV12-3/TRBV12-4 | ASTRGGATEAF
TRBJ1-2 | 14 | TRBV4-3 | ASSQDGQGSVYGYT
TRBJ2-6 | 14 | TRBV6-6 | ASSYSLDSGANVLT
TRBJ1-1 | 13 | TRBV4-1 | ASSQETDRDIEAF
TRBJ1-4 | 13 | TRBV6-2/TRBV6-3 | ASSRGGATNEKLF
TRBJ1-1 | 11 | TRBV10-2 | ASARTGNTEAF
TRBJ2-5 | 14 | TRBV6-6 | ASSYGTGGRQETQY
TRBJ1-1 | 9 | TRBV12-3/TRBV12-4 | ASSSIAEAF
TRBJ1-2 | 12 | TRBV3-1/TRBV3-2 | ASSQLDNPYGYT
TRBJ2-1 | 12 | TRBV2 | ASSRDRGYNEQF
TRBJ1-1 | 11 | TRBV19 | ASSRWENTEAF
TRBJ2-7 | 12 | TRBV7-2 | ASSPVGGSYEQY
TRBJ1-2 | 8 | TRBV28 | ASMGYGYT
TRBJ2-7 | 14 | TRBV5-6 | ASISRSRGTLYEQY
TRBJ1-5 | 17 | TRBV7-8 | ASSLVSGRGNIRNQPQH
TRBJ1-6 | 12 | TRBV5-4 | ASSLRQTGSPLH
TRBJ2-5 | 11 | TRBV11-3 | ASSSRVEETQY
TRBJ2-7 | 17 | TRBV18 | ASSPESSGLGWGSTEQY
TRBJ2-1 | 14 | TRBV4-3 | ASSQDRGLSYNEQF
TRBJ2-1 | 13 | TRBV10-3 | AISLGTSGVDEQF
TRBJ2-2 | 14 | TRBV5-6 | ASSPLRERVTGELF
TRBJ2-1 | 11 | TRBV11-2 | ASSPTSHNEQF
TRBJ2-3 | 10 | TRBV9 | ASSVPTDTQY
TRBJ2-3 | 14 | TRBV18 | ASSPSGQGFTDTQY
TRBJ1-4 | 14 | TRBV7-2 | ASSPGALATNEKLF
TRBJ2-3 | 15 | TRBV3-1/TRBV3-2 | ASSQMVGLAGTDTQY
TRBJ1-5 | 14 | TRBV3-1/TRBV3-2 | ASSPSQGSGNQPQH
TRBJ2-7 | 11 | TRBV5-6 | ASTRGRDNEQY
TRBJ2-1 | 17 | TRBV18 | ASSPPLLTTSGVGNEQF
TRBJ1-2 | 11 | TRBV7-2 | ASSQNSLQGVN
TRBJ2-1 | 10 | TRBV6-5 | ASRDSLNEQF
TRBJ2-2 | 12 | TRBV7-6 | ASSFEGGTGELF
TRBJ2-5 | 11 | TRBV7-2 | ASSMRVQETQY
TRBJ2-5 | 15 | TRBV15 | ATSRDEGDLSQETQY
TRBJ2-1 | 13 | TRBV25-1 | ASSEGVTGGDEQF
TRBJ1-1 | 11 | TRBV7-3 | ASSLTSRTEAF
TRBJ1-6 | 14 | TRBV13 | ASSLVGAGYNSPLH
TRBJ1-4 | 14 | TRBV4-1 | ASSQGPLGPSEKLF
TRBJ2-5 | 12 | TRBV7-8 | ASSSLAAQETQY